A selection of T cell receptor beta chains follows, all from one sample in a study of cytomegalovirus exposure and HLA in healthy donors. The protocol was immunoSEQ multiplex PCR, while the TCRdb copy is restricted to in-frame clones and leaves out a portion. The sample includes fewer than 200,000 clones, just under 90% of them seen just once. The material sequenced was PBMCs. The receptors shown here come from a woman between 25 and 40 years old in good health and CMV-seronegative. Each CDR3 is given without its conserved first and last residue.

CDR3 protein	V gene	J gene	CDR3 length
ASSPGRASYNEQF	TRBV7-9	TRBJ2-1	13
ASSQNKNEKLF	TRBV4-1	TRBJ1-4	11
ASSLPPTSGGTDTQY	TRBV11-3	TRBJ2-3	15
ASRLNMAETQY	TRBV2	TRBJ2-5	11
ASSLSGRNEQF	TRBV27	TRBJ2-1	11
ASSSAGGAWNNSPLH	TRBV27	TRBJ1-6	15
ASSRGDSGNTIY	TRBV6-5	TRBJ1-3	12
ASSISASGGSETQY	TRBV19	TRBJ2-5	14
ASSHHNEKLF	TRBV4-3	TRBJ1-4	10
ASSLGQVVAEAF	TRBV7-8	TRBJ1-1	12
ASSPNRVGGGETQY	TRBV9	TRBJ2-5	14
ASRLAGGINEQY	TRBV5-1	TRBJ2-7	12
ASSLLGRNEKLF	TRBV27	TRBJ1-4	12
ASRRQERNTEAF	TRBV6-5	TRBJ1-1	12
ASQGGGMNTEAF	TRBV2	TRBJ1-1	12
ASSMFGETEAF	TRBV19	TRBJ1-1	11
ASSATGDPNYGYT	TRBV5-1	TRBJ1-2	13
AISAGTGGYEQY	TRBV10-3	TRBJ2-7	12
ASSSTDRPYEQY	TRBV11-2	TRBJ2-7	12
ASSFLGQGEH	TRBV27	TRBJ1-5	10
ASSKTIADTQY	TRBV19	TRBJ2-3	11
ASSQGGPSTDTQY	TRBV4-3	TRBJ2-3	13
ASSQGQGVANEKLF	TRBV4-1	TRBJ1-4	14
AWSVLVLGQGASEKLF	TRBV30	TRBJ1-4	16
ASLSGGPEETQY	TRBV7-9	TRBJ2-5	12
ASSPRQGASDTQY	TRBV5-4	TRBJ2-3	13
ASSNPTTGGGTQY	TRBV6-1	TRBJ2-5	13
ASNPSWTGIYEQY	TRBV2	TRBJ2-7	13
ASAEGVGGATEAF	TRBV9	TRBJ1-1	13
ASSQEEGLGSPLH	TRBV4-1	TRBJ1-6	13
SVIHLESSYEQY	TRBV29-1	TRBJ2-7	12
SVEVGQLYEQY	TRBV29-1	TRBJ2-7	11
ASSQRGEFFYGYT	TRBV4-1	TRBJ1-2	13
ASSPLGQGPNEQY	TRBV18	TRBJ2-7	13
ASSRSGGAETQY	TRBV7-9	TRBJ2-5	12
ASSPGGAEQF	TRBV9	TRBJ2-1	10
ASRTTGGAITEAF	TRBV27	TRBJ1-1	13
ATSRTAGKDQPQH	TRBV15	TRBJ1-5	13
ASSSGLATETQY	TRBV27	TRBJ2-5	12
ASSLHGTSYEQY	TRBV5-1	TRBJ2-7	12
ASSPDLYYGYT	TRBV4-1	TRBJ1-2	11
ASSPTSREAF	TRBV18	TRBJ1-1	10
ASSSPQQGGSPLH	TRBV11-2	TRBJ1-6	13
ASSEDQGSTYEQY	TRBV6-1	TRBJ2-7	13
ASSFPGKSSGANVLT	TRBV5-6	TRBJ2-6	15
ASSLGAGGPTDTQY	TRBV5-4	TRBJ2-3	14
ASSSAHPGGGGGYT	TRBV6-5	TRBJ1-2	14
ATTSGSSYNEQF	TRBV15	TRBJ2-1	12
AWDRGGFNEQF	TRBV30	TRBJ2-1	11
ASSHQTGMGAF	TRBV4-1	TRBJ1-1	11
ASSRTGGGYT	TRBV6-1	TRBJ1-2	10
ASSGGQGSYEQY	TRBV19	TRBJ2-7	12
ASSRREGDPGGYT	TRBV7-9	TRBJ1-2	13
ASTLYLTNTGELF	TRBV6-5	TRBJ2-2	13
ASSETSQGSRYGYT	TRBV5-1	TRBJ1-2	14